Each of the 32 T cell receptor beta chains below was sequenced from the same sample in a study of radiotherapy plus CTLA-4 blockade in lung cancer. Clones were sequenced by immunoSEQ multiplex PCR, and TCRdb holds only the in-frame ones, with some missing. Counted here are about 90,000 clones, around four fifths occurring once; the ten biggest clones make up roughly 15%. This material consisted of peripheral blood, taken from a patient treated with radiotherapy plus ipilimumab. The source of these receptors is a human donor with non-small cell lung cancer that progressed on radiotherapy plus ipilimumab.

This clone was seen once. The gene calls are TRBV19 and TRBJ1-5; D is uncertain. Germline CDR1 reads LNHDA; CDR2 reads SQIVND (reference sequence). The CDR3 is 14 amino acids. V shed 0 bases and J shed 3 bases, with 6 bases lying between them. The CDR3 bases are TGTGCCAGTAGTATAGACAGTTCCAATCAGCCCCAGCATTTT. This codes for CASSIDSSNQPQHF.

The CDR3 nucleotides are TGTGCCAGCAGTTTCCAGGAGCGGGGCTACACAGATACGCAGTATTTT. It specifies CASSFQERGYTDTQYF. The chain couples TRBV27 to TRBJ2-3; TRBD2 matches 7 bases. Germline values: CDR1 MNHEY, CDR2 SMNVEV (reference sequence). The V segment lost 3 bases and the J segment 2 bases; nucleotides outside the gene matches: 8. This CDR3 has 16 residues.

The rearrangement uses TRBV19 and TRBJ1-6; D unresolved. Germline CDR1 LNHDA, CDR2 SQIVND (reference sequence). V lost 7 bases to trimming and J lost 4 bases, with 8 bases between them. CDR3 length equals 13 residues. The CDR3 loop is CASTRQYNSPLHF. The CDR3 nucleotides are TGTGCCAGTACCCGACAATATAATTCACCCCTCCACTTT.

This chain connects TRBV10-3 to TRBJ1-4; possible D gene TRBD1, 5 bases. V lost 6 bases to trimming and J lost 5 bases, with 13 bases between them. The CDR3 covers 14 residues. Looked up from germline, CDR1 is ENHRY and CDR2 is SYGVKD. CDR3 region: CAIRGDGSNEKLFF. The CDR3 DNA sequence: TGTGCCATCAGGGGGGACGGCTCGAATGAAAAACTGTTTTTT.

The chain recombines TRBV28 with TRBJ2-7; tentative D call: TRBD2 (5 bases). The germline V and J ends were trimmed by 6 bases and 2 bases, with 11 bases remaining between them. The CDR3 contains 13 residues. The germline gives CDR1 MDHEN, CDR2 SYDVKM. The CDR3 nucleotides read TGTGCCAGCAGGAGCGGACGGACCTACGAGCAGTACTTC. Protein: CASRSGRTYEQYF.

The J gene is TRBJ2-2, the V gene TRBV30; D gene unclear. Germline CDR1 is GTSNPN and CDR2 is SVGIG (reference sequence). The V end was cut by 3 bases, the J end by 5 bases, with 4 bases between. This CDR3 is 11 amino acids long. CDR3 amino acids: CAWSITGELFF. The CDR3 nucleotides are TGTGCCTGGAGCATTACCGGGGAGCTGTTTTTT.

CDR3: CASSLQGPNTEAFF. The CDR3 bases are TGTGCCAGCAGTTTACAGGGCCCCAACACTGAAGCTTTCTTT. This chain uses TRBV6-6 with TRBJ1-1; a weak D match, TRBD1 (6 bases). Germline loops: CDR1 MNHNY, CDR2 SVGAGI (reference sequence). This CDR3 spans 14 amino acids. Trimming removed 4 bases at V and 2 bases at J, with 11 bases between.

This clone was picked up one time. The V gene is TRBV5-4, the J gene TRBJ1-2, with a weak D call TRBD1 (5 bases). Deletions cut 4 bases from V and 8 bases from J, with 15 bases between. CDR3 length equals 13 residues. Looked up from germline, CDR1 is SGHNT and CDR2 is YYREEE (reference sequence). The CDR3 sequence: CASSGFGGDGYTF. The CDR3 DNA sequence: TGTGCCAGCAGCGGCTTTGGGGGGGACGGCTACACCTTC.

The table lists this clone with a few counts. The V call is TRBV10-3, the J call TRBJ1-3; D possibly corresponds to TRBD1 (6 bases). Trimming stripped 10 bases from V and 5 bases from J, with 12 bases between. This CDR3 has 12 residues. Looked up from germline, CDR1 is ENHRY and CDR2 is SYGVKD. The CDR3 DNA follows: TGTGCCAGTACGCAGGGGAGAAACACCATATATTTT. The encoded protein is CASTQGRNTIYF.

In nucleotides, the CDR3 is TGTGCCAGCTCACCAGGGACTAGCGGGACCTACGAGCAGTACTTC. Protein: CASSPGTSGTYEQYF. The chain joins TRBV18 to TRBJ2-7, with 13 bases identical to TRBD2. The CDR3 is 15 residues long. The V segment lost 2 bases and the J segment 2 bases; nucleotides outside the gene matches: 0. The V gene's germline CDR1 is KGHSH and CDR2 LQKENI.

The chain links TRBV5-6 to TRBJ1-5; TRBD1 agrees at 11 bases. The CDR3 consists of 15 residues. Germline V gives CDR1 SGHDT, CDR2 YYEEEE. The V segment lost 4 bases and the J segment 5 bases; nucleotides outside the gene matches: 5. The CDR3 coding sequence is TGTGCCAGCAGCAGATGGACAGGGGGCGATCAGCCCCAGCATTTT. The encoded protein is CASSRWTGGDQPQHF.

The chain joins TRBV5-1 to TRBJ2-5; 9 nucleotides align to TRBD1. V shed 0 bases, J shed 6 bases, and the junction held 21 bases outside the gene matches. The CDR3 totals 20 residues. Germline V gives CDR1 SGHRS, CDR2 YFSETQ. The CDR3 DNA reads as TGCGCCAGCAGCTTGGACAGTATGCGGACAGGGGAAGAAGCCAAGCAGACCCAGTACTTC. Translating it yields CASSLDSMRTGEEAKQTQYF.

As regards this clone: The junction and the germline gene differ at one end; a read error may be behind it. Other DNA sequences in the sample encode the same CDR3. The J gene is TRBJ2-5, the V gene TRBV2, with 9 bases matching TRBD2. This CDR3 is built from 15 residues. CDR1 and CDR2 (germline): SNHLY, FYNNEI. CDR3 nucleotide sequence: TGCGCCAGCAGTGGAGGACTAGCGCCCCAAGAGACCCAGTACTTC. This sequence encodes CASSGGLAPQETQYF.

The rearrangement links TRBV7-2 to TRBJ2-3, with 8 bases that match TRBD2. Germline loops: CDR1 SGHTA, CDR2 FQGNSA. V lost 5 bases, J lost 6 bases, and 13 bases stayed unmatched. This CDR3 has 16 residues. The CDR3 here is CASSPGPAGAADTQYF. The CDR3 bases are TGTGCCAGCAGCCCCGGTCCAGCGGGGGCGGCGGATACGCAGTATTTT.

The chain carries TRBV25-1 and TRBJ2-7, with D tentatively TRBD1 (8 bases). CDR1 and CDR2 (germline): MGHDK, SYGVNS. V was clipped by 3 bases and J by 5 bases, with 14 bases between them. The CDR3 totals 14 residues. The CDR3 DNA reads TGTGCCAGCAGTGATTACAGGGGGGGCAACGAGCAGTACTTC. Translating gives CASSDYRGGNEQYF.

This chain joins TRBV28 and TRBJ2-7; the D is unclear. The V gene's germline CDR1 is MDHEN and CDR2 SYDVKM. The CDR3 sequence is 12 residues long. Trimming took 2 bases from V and 3 from J, leaving 5 bases between them. The CDR3 is CASSLPNYEQYF. CDR3 nucleotide sequence: TGTGCCAGCAGTTTACCCAACTACGAGCAGTACTTC.

This clone was recorded only once. This chain connects TRBV7-2 to TRBJ2-3; 7 positions agree with TRBD2. Per the germline V gene, CDR1 is SGHTA and CDR2 is FQGNSA. J was trimmed by 1 base and V by 1 base; bases with no gene match: 2. CDR3 length: 15 residues. The DNA for the CDR3 is TGTGCCAGCAGCTTAGTTGGGAGGGGCACAGATACGCAGTATTTT. Protein sequence: CASSLVGRGTDTQYF.

The chain has TRBV4-2 and TRBJ2-2; 8 bases are shared with TRBD1. The CDR3 runs to 17 residues. Germline V lookup: CDR1 LGHNA, CDR2 YNFKEQ. The ends lost 3 bases at V and 5 bases at J; junction bases unmatched: 11. The CDR3 coding sequence is TGTGCCAGCAGCCACCCGACAGGGGACCTGAGGACCGGGGAGCTGTTTTTT. Its protein is CASSHPTGDLRTGELFF.

The gene calls are TRBV6-5 and TRBJ1-1; tentatively, D is TRBD1 (5 bases). Trimming pared 4 bases from V and 3 bases from J, leaving 12 bases between. Per germline, CDR1 MNHEY and CDR2 SVGAGI. The CDR3 loop spans 14 amino acids. The CDR3 here is CASSFGGLDTEAFF. CDR3 nucleotides: TGTGCCAGCAGTTTCGGGGGTTTGGACACTGAAGCTTTCTTT.

Comment on this clone: At one end the junction does not follow the germline gene, possibly because of a read error. The chain has TRBV12-5 and TRBJ2-5; 9 bases match TRBD2. There are 14 residues in the CDR3. Germline CDR1 is LGHNT and CDR2 is FRNRAP. CDR3 DNA: TGTGCTAGTGGTTTAGGACTAGCGCAAGGGACCCAGTACTTC. Translation: CASGLGLAQGTQYF.

This clone was detected a few times. The CDR3 DNA reads as TGCGCCAGCAGCCAAGATTGGGCAGGAGCCTACAATGAGCAGTTCTTC. This sequence encodes CASSQDWAGAYNEQFF. The V gene is TRBV4-3, the J gene TRBJ2-1, with D unclear. CDR1 and CDR2 (germline): LGHNA, YSLEER. Trimming pared 0 bases from V and 2 bases from J, leaving 11 bases between. The CDR3 runs to 16 residues.

J is TRBJ2-7 and V is TRBV7-2; possibly TRBD1 for D (6 bases). Germline V CDR1 and CDR2: SGHTA, FQGNSA. The CDR3 contains 14 residues. V gave up 2 bases and J gave up 2 bases, with 10 bases separating them. The chain's CDR3 is CASSLTGTTYEQYF. The CDR3 nucleotides read TGTGCCAGCAGCTTAACCGGGACAACCTACGAGCAGTACTTC.

The gene calls are TRBV7-9 and TRBJ2-3; TRBD2 aligns across 8 bases. V dropped 3 bases and J dropped 4; count of bases not matched to a gene: 6. Per germline, CDR1 SEHNR and CDR2 FQNEAQ (reference sequence). The CDR3 is 15 amino acids. CDR3 DNA: TGTGCCAGCAGCTTCGGGGGGGCAAGGGCAGATACGCAGTATTTT. Amino acid sequence: CASSFGGARADTQYF.

The CDR3 DNA follows: TGTGCCAGCAGTTTGAGGGCCCTGTTTCGTGAAGCTTTCTTT. This sequence encodes CASSLRALFREAFF. This rearrangement joins TRBV28 to TRBJ1-1, with D hard to call. The germline gives CDR1 MDHEN, CDR2 SYDVKM. V lost 3 bases and J 7 bases, leaving 15 bases between the germline ends. CDR3 length: 14 residues.

CDR3: CASSQGLELFF. The CDR3 nucleotides are TGCGCCAGCAGCCAGGGGTTGGAACTGTTTTTT. The rearrangement links TRBV4-1 to TRBJ1-4, with unresolved D. Trimming removed 3 bases from V and 12 bases from J, with 8 bases in between. Germline CDR1 and CDR2: MGHRA and YSYEKL. The CDR3 runs 11 residues.

This rearrangement joins TRBV30 to TRBJ2-3; D is uncertain. Germline lookup yields CDR1 GTSNPN and CDR2 SVGIG (reference sequence). This CDR3 region has 14 residues. Deletions cut 3 bases from V and 5 bases from J, with 15 bases between. The CDR3 loop reads CAWSFGLTGDTQYF. The CDR3 nucleotides are TGTGCCTGGAGCTTTGGCCTAACTGGAGATACGCAGTATTTT.

The chain uses TRBV7-2 and TRBJ1-5; TRBD1 is a possible D gene (5 bases). The CDR3 runs to 16 residues. Trimming removed 0 bases from V and 6 bases from J, with 15 bases in between. In germline, CDR1 is SGHTA, CDR2 FQGNSA. The CDR3 here is CASSLAPTGGGQPQHF. The CDR3, as DNA: TGTGCCAGCAGCTTAGCCCCGACGGGGGGGGGTCAGCCCCAGCATTTT.

The J gene is TRBJ1-2, the V gene TRBV18, with a weak D call TRBD1 (5 bases). Germline V gene lookup returns CDR1 KGHSH and CDR2 LQKENI. Deletions cut 3 bases from V and 7 bases from J, with 21 bases between. The CDR3 runs 16 residues. CDR3 DNA: TGTGCCAGCTCACCGCCGGGGGTCGGCCAGGACGGTGGCTACACCTTC. Its translation: CASSPPGVGQDGGYTF.

The rearrangement uses TRBV9 and TRBJ2-1, with 9 bases identical to TRBD2. V shed 0 bases, J shed 9 bases, and the junction held 10 bases outside the gene matches. The CDR3 loop spans 16 amino acids. Germline-derived CDR1 and CDR2 are SGDLS and YYNGEE. Written as DNA, the CDR3 is TGTGCCAGCAGCGTAGGCCATAGCGGGAGTGGTGGTGAGCAGTTCTTC. Its protein is CASSVGHSGSGGEQFF.

The chain joins TRBV18 to TRBJ1-2; 7 bases are a match to TRBD1. Trimming removed 3 bases from V and 5 bases from J; junction bases left unmatched: 3. The CDR3 contains 13 residues. Germline values: CDR1 KGHSH, CDR2 LQKENI. The CDR3 region has the DNA TGTGCCAGCTCACCGGGACAGCCTTATGGCTACACCTTC. Translation gives CASSPGQPYGYTF.

This clone is a singleton in its sample. J is TRBJ2-4 and V is TRBV7-9; D not resolved. Germline loops: CDR1 SEHNR, CDR2 FQNEAQ (reference sequence). The CDR3 is 16 amino acids. V was cut by 1 base and J by 0 bases, with 10 bases left in between. The CDR3 region is CASSLVGYRAKNIQYF. The CDR3 DNA is TGTGCCAGCAGCTTAGTGGGATACAGAGCCAAAAACATTCAGTACTTC.

V usage is TRBV5-6 and J usage is TRBJ2-5, with D uncertain. Germline V gene data show CDR1 as SGHDT and CDR2 as YYEEEE. CDR3 length equals 14 residues. V lost 5 bases and J 3 bases, leaving 14 bases between the germline ends. Written as DNA, the CDR3 is TGTGCCAGCAGTCCGGGCCCGAGGAAAGAGACCCAGTACTTC. The encoded protein is CASSPGPRKETQYF.